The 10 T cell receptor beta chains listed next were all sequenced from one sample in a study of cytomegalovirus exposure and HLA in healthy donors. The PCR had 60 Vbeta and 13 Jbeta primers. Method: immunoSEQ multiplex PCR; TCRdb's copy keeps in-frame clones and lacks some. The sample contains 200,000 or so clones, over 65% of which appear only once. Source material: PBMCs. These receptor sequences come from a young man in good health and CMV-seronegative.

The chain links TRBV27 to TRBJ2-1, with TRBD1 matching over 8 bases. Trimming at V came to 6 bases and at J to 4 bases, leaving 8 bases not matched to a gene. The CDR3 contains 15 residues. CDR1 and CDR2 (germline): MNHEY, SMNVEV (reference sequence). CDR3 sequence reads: CASRTRQGKYNEQFF. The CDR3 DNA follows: TGTGCCAGCAGGACACGACAGGGGAAGTACAATGAGCAGTTCTTC.

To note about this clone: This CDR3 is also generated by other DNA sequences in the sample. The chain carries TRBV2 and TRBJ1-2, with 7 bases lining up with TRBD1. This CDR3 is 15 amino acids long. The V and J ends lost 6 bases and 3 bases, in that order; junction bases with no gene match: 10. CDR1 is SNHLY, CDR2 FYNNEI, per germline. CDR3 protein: CASRRGQRQYYGYTF. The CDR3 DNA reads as TGTGCCAGCAGGCGGGGACAGAGACAATACTATGGCTACACCTTC.

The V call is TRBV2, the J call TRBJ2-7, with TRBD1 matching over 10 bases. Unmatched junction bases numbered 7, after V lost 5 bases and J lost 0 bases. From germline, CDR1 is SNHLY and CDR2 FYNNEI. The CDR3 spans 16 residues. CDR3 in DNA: TGTGCCAGCAGTTCCGGGACAGGGGCCCCCTCCTACGAGCAGTACTTC. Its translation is CASSSGTGAPSYEQYF.

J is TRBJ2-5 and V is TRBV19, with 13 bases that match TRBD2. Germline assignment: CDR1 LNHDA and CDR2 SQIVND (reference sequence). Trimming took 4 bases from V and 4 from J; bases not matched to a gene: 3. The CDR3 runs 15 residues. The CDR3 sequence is CASSRTSGRRETQYF. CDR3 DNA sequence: TGTGCCAGTAGTAGGACTAGCGGGAGACGAGAGACCCAGTACTTC.

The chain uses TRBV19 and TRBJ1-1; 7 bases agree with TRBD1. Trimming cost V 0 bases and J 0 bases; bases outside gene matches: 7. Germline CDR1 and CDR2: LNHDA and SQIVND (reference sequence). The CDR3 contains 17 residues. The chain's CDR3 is CASSIDIIGTVNTEAFF. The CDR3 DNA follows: TGTGCCAGTAGTATAGATATAATCGGGACAGTGAACACTGAAGCTTTCTTT.

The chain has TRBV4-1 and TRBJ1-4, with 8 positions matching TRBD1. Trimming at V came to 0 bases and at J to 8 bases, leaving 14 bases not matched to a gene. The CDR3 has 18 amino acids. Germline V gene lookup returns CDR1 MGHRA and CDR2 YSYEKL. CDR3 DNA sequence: TGCGCCAGCAGCCAAGATGGCCGACAGGGGAAATACCGCGAAAAACTGTTTTTT. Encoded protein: CASSQDGRQGKYREKLFF.

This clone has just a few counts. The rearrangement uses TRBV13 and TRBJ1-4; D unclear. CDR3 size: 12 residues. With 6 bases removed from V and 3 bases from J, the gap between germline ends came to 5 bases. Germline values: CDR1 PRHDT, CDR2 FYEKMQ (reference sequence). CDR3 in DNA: TGTGCCAGCAGTCTTGCTAATGAAAAACTGTTTTTT. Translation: CASSLANEKLFF.

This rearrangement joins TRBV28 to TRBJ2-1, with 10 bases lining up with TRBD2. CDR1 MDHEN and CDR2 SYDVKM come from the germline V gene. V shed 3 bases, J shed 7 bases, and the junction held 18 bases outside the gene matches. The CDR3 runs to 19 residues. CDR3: CASSFVVNVAGGLKNEQFF. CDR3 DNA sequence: TGTGCCAGCAGTTTTGTGGTCAATGTAGCGGGAGGTCTTAAAAATGAGCAGTTCTTC. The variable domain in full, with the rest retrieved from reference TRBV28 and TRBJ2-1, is DVKVTQSSRYLVKRTGEKVFLECVQDMDHENMFWYRQDPGLGLRLIYFSYDVKMKEKGDIPEGYSVSREKKERFSLILESASTNQTSMYLCASSFVVNVAGGLKNEQFFGPGTRLTVL.

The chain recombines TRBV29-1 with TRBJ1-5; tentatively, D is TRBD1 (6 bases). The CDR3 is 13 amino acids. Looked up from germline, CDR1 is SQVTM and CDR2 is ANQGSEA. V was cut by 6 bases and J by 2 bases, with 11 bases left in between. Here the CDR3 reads CSVGGRGNQPQHF. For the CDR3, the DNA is TGCAGCGTCGGGGGGCGGGGCAATCAGCCCCAGCATTTT.

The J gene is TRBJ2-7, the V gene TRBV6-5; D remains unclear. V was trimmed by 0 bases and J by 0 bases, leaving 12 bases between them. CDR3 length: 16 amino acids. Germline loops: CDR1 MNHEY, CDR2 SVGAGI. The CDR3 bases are TGTGCCAGCAGTTACTCCCGCTTTTTTAGCTCCTACGAGCAGTACTTC. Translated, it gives CASSYSRFFSSYEQYF.